This TCR beta chain was obtained from a study of T cells in localized non-small cell lung cancer. Notes on the study in general: Longer overall survival accompanied higher blood T cell density. Heterogeneity stays possible, as sequencing covered only one tumor region. The highest T cell clonality was in uninvolved adjacent lung, above tumor. A median approximately 59 of the top 100 tumor clones appeared in adjacent lung.

Data came from immunoSEQ multiplex PCR; TCRdb stores just in-frame clones and leaves some out. The data contain approximately 26,000 clones, less than 95% of them seen just once; the ten biggest clones take up roughly 4%. This clone was detected only a few times. The target antigen is unknown. The CDR3 has 18 amino acids. Germline V gene sequence: CDR1 ENHRY, CDR2 SYGVKD. Unmatched junction bases numbered 17, after V lost 6 bases and J lost 6 bases. The rearrangement uses TRBV10-3 and TRBJ1-4; 9 bases map to TRBD1. The sample in question was peripheral blood, obtained before any cancer treatment. The TCR comes from a female donor of 60 years or more with stage II squamous cell lung carcinoma. The CDR3 nucleotides read TGTGCCATCAGCCCAGTCCCGGGACAGGGACCAACCCATGAAAAACTGTTTTTT. As protein: CAISPVPGQGPTHEKLFF.